This T cell receptor beta chain was recorded in a study of radiation and T cells in renal cell carcinoma. Generated by immunoSEQ multiplex PCR, the TCRdb table keeps only in-frame clones and is missing some. The sample carries some 70,000 clones, roughly 87% recorded once. V was shortened by 0 bases and J by 8 bases, with 13 bases between the two germline ends. The germline V gene encodes CDR1 LGHNA and CDR2 YNFKEQ. The CDR3 is 14 amino acids. Time point noted: blood 2 weeks post-SBRT. The treatment is: 15 Gy SBRT to primary tumor, nephrectomy 4 weeks later. This specimen was blood, taken from a patient whose treatment included radiotherapy and nephrectomy. The V gene is TRBV4-2, the J gene TRBJ1-2; no clear D. The clonotype was recovered from a man in his 60s with renal cell carcinoma. The CDR3 is CASSQDHRVGGYTF. CDR3 nucleotides: TGTGCCAGCAGCCAAGATCACCGGGTTGGCGGCTACACCTTC.